This TCR beta chain was documented in a study of early T cells in non-severe SARS-CoV-2 infection. On the study more broadly: The chains were unpaired, and the sequenced material was bulk RNA from unsorted whole blood.

Unique molecular identifiers (one per individual cDNA molecule) were attached. TCRdb analysed the 5' RACE reads with MiXCR anew, one entry per CDR3 protein. The table lists over 50,000 distinct CDR3 sequences, 10% to 11% of them singletons. This clonotype has just a few counts. Its antigen is as yet unknown. V lost 1 base to trimming and J lost 2 bases, with 14 bases between them. This CDR3 is 15 amino acids long. CDR1 DFQATT and CDR2 SNEGSKA come from the germline V gene (reference sequence). The study, taken as a whole, reports: A preference for anti-spike CD8 responses marked VDJdb matching, which missed private and CD4 specificities.

V is TRBV20-1 and J is TRBJ1-2, with D perhaps TRBD1 (5 bases). The clonotype comes from an adult who was a healthcare worker with PCR-confirmed SARS-CoV-2 infection or an uninfected control (not recorded which). Sequencing used whole blood. In nucleotides, the CDR3 is TGCAGTGCTAGAGCTCCGACAGCTTTGAACTATGGCTACACCTTC. Its translation is CSARAPTALNYGYTF.